These 16 T cell receptor beta chains were all obtained from the same sample, sequenced in a study of cytomegalovirus exposure and HLA in healthy donors. The PCR contained 60 Vbeta and 13 Jbeta primers. Only in-frame clones appear in the TCRdb table, and some are missing; sequencing was by immunoSEQ multiplex PCR. Counted here are more than 95,000 clones, 70% to 80% occurring once; the ten biggest clones make up about 1.9%. The source material was PBMCs. These receptors were taken from a man aged 45 to 65 in good health and CMV-seronegative.

This rearrangement joins TRBV10-3 to TRBJ1-1, with 7 bases aligning to TRBD1. The CDR3 consists of 13 residues. The J segment lost 1 base and the V segment lost 6 bases, leaving 2 bases of the junction unmatched. Germline V lookup: CDR1 ENHRY, CDR2 SYGVKD. Here the CDR3 reads CAISPGGNTEAFF. The CDR3 DNA reads TGTGCCATCAGCCCAGGGGGGAACACTGAAGCTTTCTTT.

The chain carries TRBV4-2 and TRBJ2-1, with 8 bases matching TRBD2. Germline V gene sequence: CDR1 LGHNA, CDR2 YNFKEQ. CDR3 size: 16 residues. J gave up 0 bases and V 2 bases, and 3 bases lay outside the gene matches. CDR3 coding DNA: TGTGCCAGCAGCCAAACTAGCGGCCTCTCCTACAATGAGCAGTTCTTC. This codes for CASSQTSGLSYNEQFF.

The chain recombines TRBV2 with TRBJ1-1, with D perhaps matching TRBD1 (6 bases). The CDR3 is made up of 14 amino acids. Germline lookup yields CDR1 SNHLY and CDR2 FYNNEI. Trimming cost V 3 bases and J 3 bases, with 11 bases left between them. CDR3 loop: CASSDLQGDTEAFF. DNA for the CDR3: TGTGCCAGCAGTGACTTACAGGGTGACACTGAAGCTTTCTTT.

The chain combines TRBV18 with TRBJ2-6, with 7 positions matching TRBD1. Germline CDR1 and CDR2: KGHSH and LQKENI. J was trimmed by 1 base and V by 1 base; bases with no gene match: 10. CDR3 length: 19 residues. The CDR3 sequence: CASSPRSTGAGSGANVLTF. The DNA of the CDR3 is TGTGCCAGCTCACCACGGTCAACAGGGGCGGGTTCTGGGGCCAACGTCCTGACTTTC.

The J gene is TRBJ1-1, the V gene TRBV21-1. TRBV21-1 is given as a pseudogene. There are 17 residues in the CDR3. The CDR3 loop reads CASSKGGGAGTSSEAFF. CDR3 nucleotides: TGTGCCAGCAGCAAAGGTGGAGGGGCGGGTACATCGTCTGAAGCTTTCTTT.

The chain is built from TRBV2 and TRBJ2-3, with a tentative D call TRBD2 (7 bases). CDR3 length equals 15 residues. Trimming cost V 6 bases and J 2 bases, with 15 bases left between them. CDR1 is SNHLY, CDR2 FYNNEI, per germline. This chain's CDR3 is CASSAGALDTDTQYF. CDR3 DNA sequence: TGTGCCAGCAGCGCGGGGGCCCTAGACACAGATACGCAGTATTTT.

This clone showed up just a few times. The V gene is TRBV2, the J gene TRBJ1-3; D not certain. Per the germline V gene, CDR1 is SNHLY and CDR2 is FYNNEI. Trimming took 3 bases from V and 8 from J, leaving 11 bases between them. The CDR3 has 13 amino acids. The CDR3 nucleotides are TGTGCCAGCAGTGAGTCTCCCGGGTACACCATATATTTT. This gives the protein CASSESPGYTIYF.

The chain employs TRBV7-6 and TRBJ2-3, with a weak D call TRBD2 (6 bases). The germline CDR1 and CDR2 sequences are SGHVS and FNYEAQ. V was pared by 5 bases and J by 2 bases, with 26 bases between. This CDR3 spans 19 amino acids. The CDR3: CASSLGKSGLLTFTDTQYF. The CDR3 DNA sequence: TGTGCCAGCAGCCTAGGGAAGTCGGGACTCCTCACTTTCACAGATACGCAGTATTTT.

In the case of this clone: A read error may produce the germline difference seen at one junction end. The chain carries TRBV7-9 and TRBJ1-2; D is undetermined. This CDR3 is 14 amino acids long. Germline CDR1 is SEHNR and CDR2 is FQNEAQ (reference sequence). Written as DNA, the CDR3 is TGTTCCAGCAGCTTGTCATGGCAAACGTATGGCTACACCTTC. Residues: CSSSLSWQTYGYTF.

This chain's CDR3 is CASSPTRGSYQPQHF. CDR3 nucleotide sequence: TGTGCCAGCAGTCCCACCAGGGGTTCGTATCAGCCCCAGCATTTT. The V call is TRBV28, the J call TRBJ1-5; D is possibly TRBD1 (6 bases). V shed 5 bases and J shed 5 bases, with 16 bases lying between them. Germline V gene sequence: CDR1 MDHEN, CDR2 SYDVKM. CDR3 length: 15 residues.

The V and J genes are TRBV29-1 and TRBJ2-1, with D possibly being TRBD1 (5 bases). The germline gives CDR1 SQVTM, CDR2 ANQGSEA. Trimming cost V 7 bases and J 6 bases, with 16 bases left between them. The CDR3 loop spans 13 amino acids. The CDR3 sequence: CSDRTGRTNEQFF. The DNA of the CDR3 is TGCAGCGACCGAACAGGACGCACCAATGAGCAGTTCTTC.

V gene TRBV6-5 combines with J gene TRBJ1-4; 7 nucleotides line up with TRBD1. The CDR3 extends over 14 amino acids. Germline V gene data show CDR1 as MNHEY and CDR2 as SVGAGI. With V trimmed by 6 bases and J by 7 bases, 8 bases remained unmatched. CDR3 amino acids: CASRKRGRGEKLFF. CDR3 DNA: TGTGCCAGCAGGAAGAGGGGGCGAGGTGAAAAACTGTTTTTT.

The V gene is TRBV10-3, the J gene TRBJ1-5; D might be TRBD1 (6 bases). V lost 5 bases and J lost 3, with 11 bases in between. Looked up from germline, CDR1 is ENHRY and CDR2 is SYGVKD. The CDR3 extends over 14 amino acids. Here the CDR3 reads CAISSGALNQPQHF. The CDR3 coding sequence is TGTGCCATCAGTTCAGGGGCTCTCAATCAGCCCCAGCATTTT.

The chain combines TRBV15 with TRBJ2-7, with D hard to call. CDR1 and CDR2 (germline): LNHNV, YYDKDF (reference sequence). With 1 base removed from V and 0 bases from J, the gap between germline ends came to 16 bases. This CDR3 comprises 17 residues. The CDR3 is CATSRGRGGYISYEQYV. The CDR3 DNA sequence: TGTGCCACCAGCAGAGGCAGAGGTGGGTACATCTCCTACGAGCAGTACGTC.

A few counts support this clone. The gene calls are TRBV21-1 and TRBJ2-7; the table's D call, TRBD2, was not checked against the DNA. TRBV21-1 is assigned pseudogene status. The CDR3 consists of 14 residues. The DNA of the CDR3 is TGTGCGCACTACAGGGAGGGTTTCTCCTACGAGCAGTACGTC. Its protein product is CAHYREGFSYEQYV.

This clone showed up just a few times. The V and J genes are TRBV2 and TRBJ1-2, with a tentative D call TRBD1 (6 bases). The CDR3 loop spans 13 amino acids. The germline V gene encodes CDR1 SNHLY and CDR2 FYNNEI. The germline V and J ends were trimmed by 7 bases and 4 bases, with 13 bases remaining between them. The chain's CDR3 is CASTTGPGYGYTF. As DNA, the CDR3 is TGTGCCAGCACAACAGGGCCTGGCTATGGCTACACCTTC.